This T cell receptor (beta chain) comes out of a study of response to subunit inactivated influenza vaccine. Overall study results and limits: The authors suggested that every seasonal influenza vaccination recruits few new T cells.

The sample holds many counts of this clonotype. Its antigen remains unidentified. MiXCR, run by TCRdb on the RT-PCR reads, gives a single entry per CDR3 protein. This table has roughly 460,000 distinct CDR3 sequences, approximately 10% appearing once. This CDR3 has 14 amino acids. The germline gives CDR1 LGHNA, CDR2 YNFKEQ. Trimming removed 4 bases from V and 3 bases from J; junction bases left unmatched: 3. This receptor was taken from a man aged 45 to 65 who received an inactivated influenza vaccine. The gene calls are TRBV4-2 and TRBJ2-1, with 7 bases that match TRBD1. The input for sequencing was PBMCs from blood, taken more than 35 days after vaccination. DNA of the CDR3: TGTGCCAGCAGCCCGACAGGGAACTACAATGAGCAGTTCTTC. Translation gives CASSPTGNYNEQFF.